The clone carrying this T cell receptor (beta chain) was found a few times. J lost 4 bases, V lost 2 bases, and 4 bases had no gene match. Germline CDR1 reads MNHEY; CDR2 reads SVGEGT. The CDR3 covers 15 residues. This sample is drawn from a study of blood T cell repertoires in COVID-19. Study-wide context: Sites in the United States, Italy and Spain provided acute and convalescent COVID-19 samples.

As handled by the study authors: Reference gene primer amplification gave estimated nucleated cell counts. The protocol was immunoSEQ multiplex PCR, while the TCRdb copy is restricted to in-frame clones and leaves out a portion. V and J calls and clone size follow that table, whereas D and trimming were derived from the DNA. Among 150,000 or so clones, approximately 83% were seen once, and the ten largest hold more than 1.5%. The source is a human donor in a cohort sampled during active COVID-19. The J gene is TRBJ2-1, the V gene TRBV6-2 or TRBV6-3; 8 bases line up with TRBD2. Sequenced input: peripheral blood. DNA of the CDR3: TGTGCCAGCAGTTACCAGCGGGAGCCATACAATGAGCAGTTCTTC. It is translated as CASSYQREPYNEQFF.